This T cell receptor (beta chain) emerged from a study of blood T cells in healthy people across ages. For the second PCR, which ran for roughly 6 to 12 cycles, a sample-barcoded 5' primer and a J-beta primer mix were used. With 12 random nucleotides, a template-switch adaptor tagged each individual cDNA molecule. MiXCR, run by TCRdb on the 5' RACE reads, gives a single entry per CDR3 protein. The sample gives 700,000 or so distinct CDR3 sequences, roughly 41% of which show up once; around 30% is in the top ten. The CDR3 consists of 15 residues. The germline V gene encodes CDR1 SQVTM and CDR2 ANQGSEA. No fewer than 5.5 micrograms of total RNA were isolated from every sample.

Sequencing input: blood. V is TRBV29-1 and J is TRBJ2-5, with D perhaps being TRBD1 or TRBD2 (5 bases each). With the DNA end fitting TRBJ2-1 better, the J assignment may be wrong. The sequence was collected from a man older than 75 in good health. DNA of the CDR3: TGCAGCGTTGTAGAGGTGCAGGGACCCCAAGAGACCCAGTTCTTC. This codes for CSVVEVQGPQETQFF.